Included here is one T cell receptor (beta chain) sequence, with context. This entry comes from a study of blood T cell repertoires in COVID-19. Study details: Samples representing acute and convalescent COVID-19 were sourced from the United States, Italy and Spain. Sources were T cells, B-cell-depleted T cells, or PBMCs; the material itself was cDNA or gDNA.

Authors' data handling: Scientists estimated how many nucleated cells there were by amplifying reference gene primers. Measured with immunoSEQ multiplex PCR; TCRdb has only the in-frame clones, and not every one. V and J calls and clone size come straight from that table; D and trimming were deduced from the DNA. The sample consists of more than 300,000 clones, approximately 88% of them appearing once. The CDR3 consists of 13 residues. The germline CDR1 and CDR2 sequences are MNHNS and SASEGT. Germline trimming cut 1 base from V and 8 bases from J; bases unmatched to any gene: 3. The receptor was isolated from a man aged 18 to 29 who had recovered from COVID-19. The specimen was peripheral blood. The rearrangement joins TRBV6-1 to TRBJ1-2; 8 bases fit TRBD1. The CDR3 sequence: CASSEGQGTGYTF. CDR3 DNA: TGTGCCAGCAGTGAAGGACAGGGGACAGGCTACACCTTC.